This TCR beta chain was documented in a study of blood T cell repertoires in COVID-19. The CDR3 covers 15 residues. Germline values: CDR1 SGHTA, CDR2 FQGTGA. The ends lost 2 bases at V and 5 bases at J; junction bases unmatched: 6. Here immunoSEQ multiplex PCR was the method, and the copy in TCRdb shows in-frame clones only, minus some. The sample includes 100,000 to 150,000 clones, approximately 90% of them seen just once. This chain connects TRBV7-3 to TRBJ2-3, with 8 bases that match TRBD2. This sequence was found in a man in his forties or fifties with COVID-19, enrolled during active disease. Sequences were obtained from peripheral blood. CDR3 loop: CASSLRGRQVDTQYF. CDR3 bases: TGTGCCAGCAGCTTACGCGGGAGGCAGGTAGATACGCAGTATTTT. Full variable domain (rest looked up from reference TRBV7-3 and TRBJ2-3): GAGVSQTPSNKVTEKGKYVELRCDPISGHTALYWYRQSLGQGPEFLIYFQGTGAADDSGLPNDRFFAVRPEGSVSTLKIQRTERGDSAVYLCASSLRGRQVDTQYFGPGTRLTVL.